This TCR beta chain comes out of a study of shared clonotypes between healthy human individuals. As regards this clone: Antigen: not known.

Study conclusions and caveats: Around 5% was the fraction of naive CD4 clonotypes found shared across a few donors.

Some clones are missing from TCRdb's copy, which holds only in-frame ones; the method was immunoSEQ multiplex PCR. Here the sample spans 2 million to 3 million clones, roughly 93% being singletons. Trimming left V 4 bases short and J 5 bases short, with 17 bases between. This CDR3 comprises 15 residues. CDR1 and CDR2 (germline): MGHRA, YSYEKL. The sample consisted of naive CD4+ T cells from PBMCs. Indicated subset: CD45RA+ positively selected. V is TRBV4-1 and J is TRBJ2-5; D not certain. The TCR originated in a man younger than 35 in good health. Some clones in this sample may be carry-over from other donors' samples. The CDR3 protein is CASSPIKGAGETQYF. CDR3 in DNA: TGCGCCAGCAGCCCCATTAAGGGTGCCGGGGAGACCCAGTACTTC.